This is a list of T cell receptor beta chains from one sample in a study of blood T cell repertoires in COVID-19. The method was immunoSEQ multiplex PCR; TCRdb's version includes in-frame clones alone and lacks a portion of them. The sample lists 350,000 or so clones, about 92% occurring once. Sequencing input: peripheral blood. These receptors all come from a woman between 55 and 75 years old with COVID-19, enrolled during active disease. The CDR3 runs from the conserved cysteine through the conserved F or W. Fields, in order: clone size, V gene, D gene, J gene, CDR3 protein, CDR3 DNA. D genes are given only for firm matches. A row's size may be missing; if present it is once, few, many or a size class.

>-|TRBV19|-|TRBJ1-2
CASSTRGPFYRYTF
TGTGCCAGTAGTACCAGGGGTCCCTTCTATCGCTACACCTTC
>-|TRBV3-1/TRBV3-2|-|TRBJ2-2
CASSQGGNTGELFF
TGTGCCAGCAGCCAGGGGGGGAACACCGGGGAGCTGTTTTTT
>-|TRBV6-4|-|TRBJ1-1
CASRAYPQGFGTEAFF
TGTGCCAGCAGGGCCTACCCTCAGGGCTTTGGCACTGAAGCTTTCTTT
>-|TRBV19|-|TRBJ1-6
CASSPGFSSSYNSPLHF
TGTGCCAGTAGTCCGGGGTTTTCGAGCTCCTATAATTCACCCCTCCACTTT
>-|TRBV7-2|TRBD1|TRBJ1-5
CASSYRGNQPQHF
TGTGCCAGCAGCTACAGGGGAAACCAGCCCCAGCATTTT
>-|TRBV29-1|TRBD2|TRBJ2-5
CSVGGGPQETQYF
TGCAGCGTTGGCGGGGGGCCCCAAGAGACCCAGTACTTC
>-|TRBV11-3|-|TRBJ2-5
CASSLAGHQETQYF
TGTGCCAGCAGCTTAGCAGGGCACCAAGAGACCCAGTACTTC
>-|TRBV11-2|TRBD1|TRBJ2-7
CASSLGPGQGHEQYF
TGTGCCAGCAGCTTAGGCCCGGGACAGGGCCACGAGCAGTACTTC
>many|TRBV2|-|TRBJ2-5
CASSGQGLPETQYF
TGTGCCAGCAGTGGACAGGGACTCCCAGAGACCCAGTACTTC
>-|TRBV6-6|-|TRBJ2-3
CASSPAGQTSTDTQYF
TGTGCCAGCAGCCCCGCGGGACAGACTAGCACAGATACGCAGTATTTT
>-|TRBV6-5|-|TRBJ1-5
CASPLGGNNQPQHF
TGTGCCAGCCCTCTCGGGGGGAACAATCAGCCCCAGCATTTT
>-|TRBV29-1|TRBD1|TRBJ2-7
CSVRTFGQGALDYEQYF
TGCAGCGTTAGGACTTTCGGACAGGGGGCGCTGGACTACGAGCAGTACTTC
>-|TRBV10-3|-|TRBJ1-2
CATYGTGLVPAVNYGYTF
TGTGCCACCTACGGGACGGGACTTGTGCCGGCGGTAAACTATGGCTACACCTTC
>-|TRBV11-3|TRBD1|TRBJ2-2
CASRGQRNTGELFF
TGTGCCAGCAGGGGACAGAGGAACACCGGGGAGCTGTTTTTT
>-|TRBV7-7|TRBD1|TRBJ1-4
CASGKDGDRGLMPNEKLFF
TGTGCTAGCGGTAAGGACGGGGACAGGGGTTTAATGCCTAATGAAAAACTGTTTTTT
>-|TRBV5-1|-|TRBJ1-3
CASSQQTGGNTIYF
TGCGCCAGCAGCCAACAGACAGGAGGAAACACCATATATTTT
>-|TRBV5-1|TRBD1|TRBJ1-4
CASSLTGGGEKLFF
TGCGCCAGCAGCTTGACAGGGGGAGGTGAAAAACTGTTTTTT
>-|TRBV5-6|-|TRBJ1-2
CASRQTGGDYGYTF
TGTGCCAGCAGACAGACCGGGGGGGACTATGGCTACACCTTC
>-|TRBV6-5|-|TRBJ1-5
CASSGQPNQPQHF
TGTGCCAGCAGCGGACAGCCCAATCAGCCCCAGCATTTT
>-|TRBV29-1|TRBD2|TRBJ2-7
CSVVTSGGPTYEQYF
TGCAGCGTTGTCACTAGCGGGGGGCCGACCTACGAGCAGTACTTC
>-|TRBV5-4|TRBD2|TRBJ2-7
CASSPEAPGLAGGLYEQYF
TGTGCCAGCAGCCCGGAGGCCCCGGGACTAGCGGGGGGGCTCTACGAGCAGTACTTC
>-|TRBV7-2|-|TRBJ2-3
CASSPPGGRSTDTQYF
TGTGCCAGCAGTCCCCCTGGCGGGCGAAGCACAGATACGCAGTATTTT
>-|TRBV5-5|-|TRBJ2-7
CASSFGRTSSYEQYF
TGTGCCAGCAGCTTTGGCAGGACAAGCTCCTACGAGCAGTACTTC
>-|TRBV27|TRBD2|TRBJ2-1
CASSLLAGGNSYNEQFF
TGTGCCAGCAGTCTCTTAGCGGGGGGGAACTCCTACAATGAGCAGTTCTTC
>-|TRBV18|TRBD1|TRBJ2-2
CASSPRQGPNTGELFF
TGTGCCAGCTCACCCCGACAGGGGCCTAACACCGGGGAGCTGTTTTTT
>-|TRBV12-2|-|TRBJ2-2
CASRSDRERTGELFF
TGTGCAAGTCGCTCCGACAGGGAGCGGACCGGGGAGCTGTTTTTT
>-|TRBV10-3|-|TRBJ1-1
CAIRETLDTEAFF
TGTGCCATCCGGGAGACCTTAGACACTGAAGCTTTCTTT
>-|TRBV7-8|-|TRBJ1-3
CASSLQAGSGNTIYF
TGTGCCAGCAGCTTACAGGCAGGGTCTGGAAACACCATATATTTT
>-|TRBV4-2|TRBD1|TRBJ1-1
CASSHPRGDTEAFF
TGTGCCAGCAGCCACCCCAGGGGGGACACTGAAGCTTTCTTT
>-|TRBV19|TRBD1|TRBJ1-2
CASRKGTGPNYGYTF
TGTGCCAGTCGAAAAGGGACAGGACCTAACTATGGCTACACCTTC
>-|TRBV2|-|TRBJ2-7
CASARGDYEQYF
TGTGCCAGCGCCCGCGGGGACTACGAGCAGTACTTC
>-|TRBV5-4|-|TRBJ2-1
CASSLDRSYNEQFF
TGTGCCAGCAGCTTGGACAGGAGCTACAATGAGCAGTTCTTC
>-|TRBV4-1|TRBD1|TRBJ1-4
CASSQDLGGAQGLREKLFF
TGCGCCAGCAGCCAAGACTTGGGTGGGGCACAGGGGTTACGTGAAAAACTGTTTTTT
>-|TRBV7-8|TRBD1|TRBJ2-7
CASSKEGTGGIDEQYF
TGTGCCAGCAGTAAAGAAGGGACAGGGGGCATCGACGAGCAGTACTTC
>-|TRBV5-1|-|TRBJ2-7
CASSPRLAYEQYF
TGCGCCAGCAGCCCAAGACTAGCCTACGAGCAGTACTTC
>-|TRBV12-3/TRBV12-4|-|TRBJ1-1
CASSLGGRAAFF
TGTGCCAGCAGTTTAGGGGGGAGGGCAGCTTTCTTT
>-|TRBV10-3|TRBD1|TRBJ1-2
CAISESEQGFGYGYTF
TGTGCCATCAGTGAGTCTGAACAGGGGTTCGGCTATGGCTACACCTTC
>-|TRBV9|-|TRBJ1-2
CASSVGSRGNYGYTF
TGTGCCAGCAGCGTAGGTAGCAGAGGTAACTATGGCTACACCTTC
>once|TRBV25-1|-|TRBJ1-1
CASSASQGSSEAFF
TGTGCCAGCAGTGCTTCGCAGGGGAGCTCTGAAGCTTTCTTT
>-|TRBV29-1|-|TRBJ1-2
CSVVKDWGYGYTF
TGCAGCGTTGTAAAGGACTGGGGCTATGGCTACACCTTC
>-|TRBV5-4|-|TRBJ2-3
CASSSQGEDDTQYF
TGTGCCAGCAGCTCCCAGGGGGAGGACGATACGCAGTATTTT
>-|TRBV5-1|TRBD2|TRBJ2-2
CASSLGLAGVLNTGELFF
TGCGCCAGCAGCTTGGGACTAGCGGGGGTCCTGAACACCGGGGAGCTGTTTTTT
>-|TRBV5-1|TRBD2|TRBJ2-3
CASSSAGVSTDTQYF
TGCGCCAGCAGCTCAGCGGGGGTAAGCACAGATACGCAGTATTTT
>-|TRBV28|-|TRBJ1-1
CASSLVDRLNTEAFF
TGTGCCAGCAGTTTGGTTGACAGGCTGAACACTGAAGCTTTCTTT
>-|TRBV6-5|-|TRBJ1-3
CASRQDSAGNTIYF
TGTGCCAGCAGACAGGACAGTGCTGGAAACACCATATATTTT
>once|TRBV19|-|TRBJ1-5
CASSIGAGHYQPQHF
TGTGCCAGTAGTATAGGAGCAGGGCATTATCAGCCCCAGCATTTT
>-|TRBV5-8|-|TRBJ1-1
CASSLARGMNTEAFF
TGTGCCAGCAGCTTGGCACGGGGTATGAACACTGAAGCTTTCTTT
>-|TRBV19|TRBD1|TRBJ2-2
CASKNRGLGGNTGELFF
TGTGCCAGTAAGAACAGGGGCCTAGGCGGGAACACCGGGGAGCTGTTTTTT